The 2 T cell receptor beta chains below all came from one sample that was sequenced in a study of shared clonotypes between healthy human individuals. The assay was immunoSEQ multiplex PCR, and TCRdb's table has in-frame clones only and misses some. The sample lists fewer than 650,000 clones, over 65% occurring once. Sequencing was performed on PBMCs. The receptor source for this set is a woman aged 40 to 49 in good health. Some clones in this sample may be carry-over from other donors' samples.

The CDR3 DNA sequence: TGTGCCAGCAGCTTGGCCCTAGCCAACTACGAGCAGTACTTC. It yields the protein CASSLALANYEQYF. The J gene is TRBJ2-7, the V gene TRBV5-6; D might be TRBD2 (5 bases). Germline CDR1 SGHDT, CDR2 YYEEEE. Trimming removed 0 bases at V and 3 bases at J, with 10 bases between. CDR3 length equals 14 residues.

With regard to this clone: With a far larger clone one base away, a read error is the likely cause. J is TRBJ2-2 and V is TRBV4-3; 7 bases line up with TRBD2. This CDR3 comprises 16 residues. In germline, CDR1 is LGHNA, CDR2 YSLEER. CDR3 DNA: TGCGCCAGCAGCCAAGATACGCTGGGAGGGCCCGGGGGGCTGTTTTTT. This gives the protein CASSQDTLGGPGGLFF.